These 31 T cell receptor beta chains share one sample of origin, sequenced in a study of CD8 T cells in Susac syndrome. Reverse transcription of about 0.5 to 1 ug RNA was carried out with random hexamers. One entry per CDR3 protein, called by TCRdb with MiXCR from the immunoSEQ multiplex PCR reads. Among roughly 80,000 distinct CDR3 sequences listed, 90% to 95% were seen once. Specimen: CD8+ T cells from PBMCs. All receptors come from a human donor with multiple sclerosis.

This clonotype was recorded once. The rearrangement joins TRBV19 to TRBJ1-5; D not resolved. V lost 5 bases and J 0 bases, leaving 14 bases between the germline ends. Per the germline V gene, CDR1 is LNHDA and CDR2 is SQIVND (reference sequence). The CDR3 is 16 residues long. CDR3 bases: TGTGCCAGTAGTCGAACCCAAGAACTTAGCAATCAGCCCCAGCATTTT. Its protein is CASSRTQELSNQPQHF.

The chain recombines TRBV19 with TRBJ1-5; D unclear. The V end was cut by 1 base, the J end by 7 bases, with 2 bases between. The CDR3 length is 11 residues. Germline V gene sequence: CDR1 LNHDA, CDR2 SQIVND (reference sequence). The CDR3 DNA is TGTGCCAGTAGTATAGGCCAGCCCCAGCATTTT. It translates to CASSIGQPQHF.

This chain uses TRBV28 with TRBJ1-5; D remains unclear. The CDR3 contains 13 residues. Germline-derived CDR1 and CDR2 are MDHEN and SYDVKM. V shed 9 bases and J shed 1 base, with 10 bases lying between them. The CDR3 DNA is TGTGCCAGTACGACATTCAGCAATCAGCCCCAGCATTTT. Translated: CASTTFSNQPQHF.

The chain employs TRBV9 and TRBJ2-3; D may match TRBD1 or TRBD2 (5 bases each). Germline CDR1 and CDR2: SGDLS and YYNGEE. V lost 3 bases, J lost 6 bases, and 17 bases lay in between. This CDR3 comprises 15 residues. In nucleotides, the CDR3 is TGTGCCAGCAGCGCCGGGACCAGCTCCGGGGATACGCAGTATTTT. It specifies CASSAGTSSGDTQYF.

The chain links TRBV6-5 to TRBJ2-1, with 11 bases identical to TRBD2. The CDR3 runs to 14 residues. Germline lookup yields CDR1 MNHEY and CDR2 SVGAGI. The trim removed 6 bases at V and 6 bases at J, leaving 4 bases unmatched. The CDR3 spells CASRLAGGVNEQFF. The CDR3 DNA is TGTGCCAGCAGGCTAGCGGGAGGTGTCAATGAGCAGTTCTTC.

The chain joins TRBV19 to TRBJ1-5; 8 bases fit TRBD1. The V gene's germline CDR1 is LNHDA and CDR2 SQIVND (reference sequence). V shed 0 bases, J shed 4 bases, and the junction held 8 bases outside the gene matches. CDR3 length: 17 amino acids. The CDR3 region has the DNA TGTGCCAGTAGTATAGATTTCCAGGGGGCTCCTAATCAGCCCCAGCATTTT. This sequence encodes CASSIDFQGAPNQPQHF.

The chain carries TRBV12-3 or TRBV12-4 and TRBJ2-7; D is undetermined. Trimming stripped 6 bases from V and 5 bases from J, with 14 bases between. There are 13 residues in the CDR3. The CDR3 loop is CASRSDRPNEQYF. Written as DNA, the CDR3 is TGTGCCAGCAGAAGTGACCGGCCCAACGAGCAGTACTTC.

CDR3 in amino acids: CASSWGDTEAFF. The CDR3 DNA reads as TGTGCCAGCAGCTGGGGGGACACTGAAGCTTTCTTT. The chain recombines TRBV25-1 with TRBJ1-1, with D tentatively TRBD1 (5 bases). CDR1 and CDR2 (germline): MGHDK, SYGVNS. This CDR3 contains 12 residues. V lost 6 bases and J 3 bases, leaving 8 bases between the germline ends.

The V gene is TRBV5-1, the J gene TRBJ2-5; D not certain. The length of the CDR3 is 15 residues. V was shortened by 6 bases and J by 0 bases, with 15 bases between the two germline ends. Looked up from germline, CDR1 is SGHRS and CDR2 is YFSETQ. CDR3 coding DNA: TGCGCCAGCACCATAAGTAGCCCGTACCAAGAGACCCAGTACTTC. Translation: CASTISSPYQETQYF.

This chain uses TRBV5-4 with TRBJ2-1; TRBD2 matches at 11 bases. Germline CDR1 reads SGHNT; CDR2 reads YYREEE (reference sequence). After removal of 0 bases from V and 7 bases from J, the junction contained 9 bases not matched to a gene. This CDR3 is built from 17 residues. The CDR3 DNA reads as TGTGCCAGCAGCTTGGTAACTAGCGGGAGTGGTTGGAATGAGCAGTTCTTC. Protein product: CASSLVTSGSGWNEQFF.

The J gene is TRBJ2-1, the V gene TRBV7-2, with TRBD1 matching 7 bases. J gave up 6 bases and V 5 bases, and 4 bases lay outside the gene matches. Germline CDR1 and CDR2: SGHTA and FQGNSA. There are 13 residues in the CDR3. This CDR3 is CASSETGANEQFF. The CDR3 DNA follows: TGTGCCAGCAGCGAAACAGGGGCCAATGAGCAGTTCTTC.

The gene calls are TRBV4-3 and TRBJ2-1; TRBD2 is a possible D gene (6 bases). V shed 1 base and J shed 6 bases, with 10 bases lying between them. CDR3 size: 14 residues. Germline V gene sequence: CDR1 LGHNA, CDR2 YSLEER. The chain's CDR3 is CASSQGAGLNEQFF. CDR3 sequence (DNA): TGCGCCAGCAGCCAAGGAGCGGGCCTCAATGAGCAGTTCTTC.

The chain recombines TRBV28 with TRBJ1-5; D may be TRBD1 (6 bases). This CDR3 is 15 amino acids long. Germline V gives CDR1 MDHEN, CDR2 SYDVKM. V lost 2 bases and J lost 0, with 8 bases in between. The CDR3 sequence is CASSLNRDSNQPQHF. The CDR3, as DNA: TGTGCCAGCAGTTTAAACAGGGATAGCAATCAGCCCCAGCATTTT.

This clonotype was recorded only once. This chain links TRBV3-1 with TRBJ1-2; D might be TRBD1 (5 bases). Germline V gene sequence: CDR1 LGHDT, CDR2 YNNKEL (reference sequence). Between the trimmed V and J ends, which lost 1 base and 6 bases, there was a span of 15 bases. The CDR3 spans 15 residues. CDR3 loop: CASSQVFGAGDGYTF. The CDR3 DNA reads TGTGCCAGCAGCCAAGTTTTCGGGGCGGGGGATGGCTACACCTTC.

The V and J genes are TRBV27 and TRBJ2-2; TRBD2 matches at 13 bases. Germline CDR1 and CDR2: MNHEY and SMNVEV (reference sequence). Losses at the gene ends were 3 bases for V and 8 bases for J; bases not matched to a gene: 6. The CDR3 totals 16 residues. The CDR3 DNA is TGTGCCAGCAGTTTCAGCGAACTAGCGGGAGGGGGGGAGCTGTTTTTT. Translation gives CASSFSELAGGGELFF.

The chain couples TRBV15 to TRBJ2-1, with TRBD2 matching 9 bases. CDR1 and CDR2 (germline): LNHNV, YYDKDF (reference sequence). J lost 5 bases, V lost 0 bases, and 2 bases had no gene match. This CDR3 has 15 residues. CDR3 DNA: TGTGCCACCAGCAGAGAATCTAGCGGGGACAATGAGCAGTTCTTC. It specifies CATSRESSGDNEQFF.

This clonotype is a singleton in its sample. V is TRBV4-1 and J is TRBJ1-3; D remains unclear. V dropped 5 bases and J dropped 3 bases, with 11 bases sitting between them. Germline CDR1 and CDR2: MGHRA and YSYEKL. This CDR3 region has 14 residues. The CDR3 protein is CASSTRDNGNTIYF. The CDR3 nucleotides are TGCGCCAGCAGCACCCGAGACAATGGAAACACCATATATTTT.

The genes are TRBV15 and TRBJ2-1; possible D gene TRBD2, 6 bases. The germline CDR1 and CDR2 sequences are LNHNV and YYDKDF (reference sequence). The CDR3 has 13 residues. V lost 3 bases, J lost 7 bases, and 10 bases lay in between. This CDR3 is CATSSGSGNEQFF. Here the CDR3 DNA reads TGTGCCACCAGCAGCGGGAGTGGGAATGAGCAGTTCTTC.

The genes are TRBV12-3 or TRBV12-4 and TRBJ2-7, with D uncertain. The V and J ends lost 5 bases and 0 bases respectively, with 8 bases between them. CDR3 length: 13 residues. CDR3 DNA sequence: TGTGCCAGCAGTCCCTGGAGCTCCTACGAGCAGTACTTC. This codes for CASSPWSSYEQYF.

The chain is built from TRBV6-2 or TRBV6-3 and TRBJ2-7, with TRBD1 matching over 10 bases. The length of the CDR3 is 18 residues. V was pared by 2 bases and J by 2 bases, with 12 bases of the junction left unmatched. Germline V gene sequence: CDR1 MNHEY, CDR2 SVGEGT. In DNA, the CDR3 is TGTGCCAGCAGTTACGGAGTATCTACCGGGACAGGGGCCTACGAGCAGTACTTC. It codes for CASSYGVSTGTGAYEQYF.

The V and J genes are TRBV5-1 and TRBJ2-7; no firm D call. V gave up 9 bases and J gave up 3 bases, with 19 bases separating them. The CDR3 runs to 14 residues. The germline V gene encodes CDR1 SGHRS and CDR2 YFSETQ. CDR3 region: CATRPADVGYEQYF. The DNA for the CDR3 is TGCGCCACCCGACCAGCAGATGTAGGCTACGAGCAGTACTTC.

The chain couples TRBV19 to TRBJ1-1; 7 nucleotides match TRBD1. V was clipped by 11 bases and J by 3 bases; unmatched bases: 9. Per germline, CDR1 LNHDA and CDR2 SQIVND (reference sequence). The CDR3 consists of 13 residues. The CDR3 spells CAVASQGYTEAFF. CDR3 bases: TGTGCCGTCGCATCACAGGGGTACACTGAAGCTTTCTTT.

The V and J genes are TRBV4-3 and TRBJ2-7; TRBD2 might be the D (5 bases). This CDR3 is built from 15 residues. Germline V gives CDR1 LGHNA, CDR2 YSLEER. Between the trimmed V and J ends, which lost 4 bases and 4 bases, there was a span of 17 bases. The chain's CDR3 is CASSPSRDGWYEQYF. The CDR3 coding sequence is TGCGCCAGCAGCCCCAGCCGGGATGGATGGTACGAGCAGTACTTC.

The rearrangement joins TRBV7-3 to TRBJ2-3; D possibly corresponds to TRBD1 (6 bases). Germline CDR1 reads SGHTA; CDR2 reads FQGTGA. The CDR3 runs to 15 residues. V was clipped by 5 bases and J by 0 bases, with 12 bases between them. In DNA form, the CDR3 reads TGTGCCAGCAGCGCGGACAGCTCTAGCACAGATACGCAGTATTTT. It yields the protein CASSADSSSTDTQYF.

As DNA, the CDR3 is TGTGCCAGCAGCGTAGAAAGGGGTGGAGAGCAGTACTTC. Its protein is CASSVERGGEQYF. This sequence joins TRBV9 and TRBJ2-7; D may be TRBD1 (5 bases). This CDR3 spans 13 amino acids. Per the germline V gene, CDR1 is SGDLS and CDR2 is YYNGEE. The V gene lost 0 bases and the J gene lost 7 bases, with 11 bases spanning the gap. Based on the CDR3 plus reference TRBV9 and TRBJ2-7, the full variable domain is DSGVTQTPKHLITATGQRVTLRCSPRSGDLSVYWYQQSLDQGLQFLIQYYNGEERAKGNILERFSAQQFPDLHSELNLSSLELGDSALYFCASSVERGGEQYFGPGTRLTVT.

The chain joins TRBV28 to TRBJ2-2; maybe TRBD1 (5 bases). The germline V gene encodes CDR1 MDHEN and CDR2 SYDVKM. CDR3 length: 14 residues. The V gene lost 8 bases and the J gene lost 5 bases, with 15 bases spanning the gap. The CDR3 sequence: CASGTGSGTGELFF. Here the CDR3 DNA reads TGTGCCAGCGGCACAGGTTCAGGGACCGGGGAGCTGTTTTTT.

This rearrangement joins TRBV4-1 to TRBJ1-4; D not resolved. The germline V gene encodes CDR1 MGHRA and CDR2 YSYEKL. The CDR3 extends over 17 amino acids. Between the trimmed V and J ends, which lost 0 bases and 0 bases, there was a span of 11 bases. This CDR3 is CASSQEENRATNEKLFF. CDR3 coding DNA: TGCGCCAGCAGCCAAGAAGAGAACCGAGCAACTAATGAAAAACTGTTTTTT.

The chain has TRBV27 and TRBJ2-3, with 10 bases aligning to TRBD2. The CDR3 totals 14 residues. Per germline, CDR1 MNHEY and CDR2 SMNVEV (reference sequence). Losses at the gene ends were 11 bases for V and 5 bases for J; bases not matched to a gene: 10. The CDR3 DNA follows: TGTGCCTCGGCGGGGAGCGGGAGGGGAGATACGCAGTATTTT. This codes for CASAGSGRGDTQYF.

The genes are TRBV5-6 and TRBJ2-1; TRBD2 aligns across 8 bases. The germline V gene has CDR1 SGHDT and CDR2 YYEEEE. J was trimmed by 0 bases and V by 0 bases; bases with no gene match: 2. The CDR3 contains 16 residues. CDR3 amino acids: CASSLATSGSYNEQFF. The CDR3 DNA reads TGTGCCAGCAGCTTGGCCACTAGCGGCTCCTACAATGAGCAGTTCTTC.

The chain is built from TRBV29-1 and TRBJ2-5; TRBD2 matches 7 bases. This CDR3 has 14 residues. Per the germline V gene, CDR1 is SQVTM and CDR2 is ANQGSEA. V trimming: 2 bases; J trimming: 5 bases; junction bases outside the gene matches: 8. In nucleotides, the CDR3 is TGCAGCGTTGAACGGGCGGGAGAGGGGGAGACCCAGTACTTC. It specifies CSVERAGEGETQYF.

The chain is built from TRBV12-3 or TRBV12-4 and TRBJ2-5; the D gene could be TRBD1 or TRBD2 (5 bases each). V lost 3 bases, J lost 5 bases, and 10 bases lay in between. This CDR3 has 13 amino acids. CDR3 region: CASSFPGTETQYF. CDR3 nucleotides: TGTGCCAGCAGTTTTCCCGGGACGGAGACCCAGTACTTC.